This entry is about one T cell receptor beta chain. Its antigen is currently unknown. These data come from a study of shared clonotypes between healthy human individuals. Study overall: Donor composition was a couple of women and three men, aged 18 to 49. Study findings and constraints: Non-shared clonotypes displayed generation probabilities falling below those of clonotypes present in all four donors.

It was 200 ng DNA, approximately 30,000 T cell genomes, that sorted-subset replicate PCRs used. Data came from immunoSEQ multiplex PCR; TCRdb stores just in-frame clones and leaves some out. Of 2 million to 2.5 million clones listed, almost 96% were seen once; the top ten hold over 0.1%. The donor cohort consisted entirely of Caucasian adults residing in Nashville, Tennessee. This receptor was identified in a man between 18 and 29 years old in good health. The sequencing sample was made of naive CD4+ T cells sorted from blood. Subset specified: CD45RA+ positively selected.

CDR3 bases: TGTGCCAGCAGTTTGGGACAGGGCTTCGAGCAGTACTTC. Translating it yields CASSLGQGFEQYF. This chain links TRBV6-5 with TRBJ2-7, with 9 positions matching TRBD1. CDR3 length equals 13 residues. CDR1 is MNHEY, CDR2 SVGAGI, per germline. The V and J ends lost 4 bases and 6 bases, in that order; junction bases with no gene match: 4.